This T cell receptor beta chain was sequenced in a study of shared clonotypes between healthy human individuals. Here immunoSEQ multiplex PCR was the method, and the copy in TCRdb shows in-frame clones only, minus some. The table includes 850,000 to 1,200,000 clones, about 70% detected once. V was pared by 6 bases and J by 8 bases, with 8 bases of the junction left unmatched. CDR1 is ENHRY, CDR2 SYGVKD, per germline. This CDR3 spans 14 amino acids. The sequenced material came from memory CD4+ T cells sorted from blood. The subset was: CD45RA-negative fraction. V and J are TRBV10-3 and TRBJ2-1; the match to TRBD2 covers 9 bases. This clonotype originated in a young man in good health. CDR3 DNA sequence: TGTGCCATCAGGACTAGCGGAGCGGTCGATGAGCAGTTCTTC. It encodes CAIRTSGAVDEQFF.